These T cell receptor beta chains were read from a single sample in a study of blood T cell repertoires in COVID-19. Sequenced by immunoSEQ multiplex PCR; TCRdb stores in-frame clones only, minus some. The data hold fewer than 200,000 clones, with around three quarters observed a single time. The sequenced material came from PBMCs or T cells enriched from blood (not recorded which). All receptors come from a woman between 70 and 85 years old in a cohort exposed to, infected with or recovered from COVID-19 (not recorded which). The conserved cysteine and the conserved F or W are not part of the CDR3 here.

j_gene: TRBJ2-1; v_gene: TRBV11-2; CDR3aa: ASSLARGNEQF
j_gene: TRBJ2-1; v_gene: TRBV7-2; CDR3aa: ASSSRGSYHEQF
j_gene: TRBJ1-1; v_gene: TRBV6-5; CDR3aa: ASSPAPGGTEAF
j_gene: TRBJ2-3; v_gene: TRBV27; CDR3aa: ASSTGLGSGTDTQY
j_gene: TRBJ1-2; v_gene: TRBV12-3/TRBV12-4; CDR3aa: ASRTGVYGYT
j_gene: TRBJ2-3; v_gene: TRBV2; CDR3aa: ASSVRLAAGDTQY
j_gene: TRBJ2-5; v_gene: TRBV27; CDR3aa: ASSLFRLAGGEYQETQY
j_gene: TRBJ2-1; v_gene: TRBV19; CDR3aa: ASSIQQGSNEQF
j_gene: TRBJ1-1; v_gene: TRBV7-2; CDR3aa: ASSFRGPSEAF
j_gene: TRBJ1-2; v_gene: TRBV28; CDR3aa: GTSFSNYGYT
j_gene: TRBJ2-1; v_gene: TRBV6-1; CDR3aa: ATGSAGMSPNEQF
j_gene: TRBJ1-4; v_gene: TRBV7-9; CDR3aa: ASSLDGTGGEKLF
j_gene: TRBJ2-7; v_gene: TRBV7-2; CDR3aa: ASSLAGLATYEQY
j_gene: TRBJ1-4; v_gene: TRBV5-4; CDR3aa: ATRDRVAGKLF
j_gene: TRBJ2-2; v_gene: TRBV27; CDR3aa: ASSRSGSVTGELF
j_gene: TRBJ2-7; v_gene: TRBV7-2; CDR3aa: ASSLYSFEQY
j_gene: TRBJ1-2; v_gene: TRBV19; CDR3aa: ASSLSGTGSLYGYT
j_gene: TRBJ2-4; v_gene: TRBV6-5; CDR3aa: ASRSTVAKNIQY
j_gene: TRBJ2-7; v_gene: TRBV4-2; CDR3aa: ASSQLAGEAYEQY
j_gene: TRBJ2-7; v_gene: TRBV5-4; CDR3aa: ASSLGTSNYYEQY
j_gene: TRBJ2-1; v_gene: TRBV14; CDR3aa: ASSPPWGRESYNEQF
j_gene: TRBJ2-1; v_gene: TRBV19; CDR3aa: ASSTLGGGIYNEQF
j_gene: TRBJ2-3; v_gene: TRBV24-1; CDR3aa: ATASITDTQY
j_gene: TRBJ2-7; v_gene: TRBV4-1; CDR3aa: ASSQVPGPGLSYEQY
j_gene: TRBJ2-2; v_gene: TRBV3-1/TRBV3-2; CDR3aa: ASSSRTGTGELF
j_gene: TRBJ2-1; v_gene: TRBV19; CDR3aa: ASSRAGLAGVGSYNEQF
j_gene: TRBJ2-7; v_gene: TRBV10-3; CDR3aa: AISDYFTGDAYEQY
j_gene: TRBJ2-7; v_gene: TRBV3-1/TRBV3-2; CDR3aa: ASSQETPSYEQY
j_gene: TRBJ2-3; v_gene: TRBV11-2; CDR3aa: ASSRRNTDTQY
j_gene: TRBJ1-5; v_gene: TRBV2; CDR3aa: ASSGQGAGNQPQH
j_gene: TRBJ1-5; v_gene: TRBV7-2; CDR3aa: ASSHRRGDQPQH
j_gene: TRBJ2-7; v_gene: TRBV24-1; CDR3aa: ATSDLGGRIQYEQY
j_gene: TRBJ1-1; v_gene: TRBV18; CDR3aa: ASSPTGRDTEAF
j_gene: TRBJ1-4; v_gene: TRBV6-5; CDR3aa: ASSPLGAGNEKLF
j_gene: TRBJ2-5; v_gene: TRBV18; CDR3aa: ASSPTSGRETQY
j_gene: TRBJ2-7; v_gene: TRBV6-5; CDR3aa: ASRKRAALVYEQY
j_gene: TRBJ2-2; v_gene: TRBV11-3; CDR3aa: ASSLEGTNTGELF
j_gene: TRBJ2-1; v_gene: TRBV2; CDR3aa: ASEPLSGRAYNEQF
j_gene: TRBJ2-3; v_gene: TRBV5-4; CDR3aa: ASSDGLAGGSLY
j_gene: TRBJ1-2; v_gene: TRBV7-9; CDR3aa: ASSEPTRGQNYGYYGYT
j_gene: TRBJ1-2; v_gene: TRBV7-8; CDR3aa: ASSIRERGNYGYT
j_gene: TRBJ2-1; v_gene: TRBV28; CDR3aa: ASMAGGRNEQF
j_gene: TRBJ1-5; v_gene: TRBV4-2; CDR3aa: ASSQSLIGSQPQH
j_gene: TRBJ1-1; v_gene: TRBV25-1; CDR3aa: ASRKTANTEAF
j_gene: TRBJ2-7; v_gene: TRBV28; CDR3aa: ASSVAGGGSYEQY
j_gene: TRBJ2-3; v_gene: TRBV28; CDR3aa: ASSPRLVWPDTQY
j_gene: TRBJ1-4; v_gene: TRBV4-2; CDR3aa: ASSQAGFGTGGWDEKLF
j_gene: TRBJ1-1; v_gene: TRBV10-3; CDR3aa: AIRRTLNTEAF
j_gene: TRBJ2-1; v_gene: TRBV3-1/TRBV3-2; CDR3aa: ASSQDRIIISSYNEQF
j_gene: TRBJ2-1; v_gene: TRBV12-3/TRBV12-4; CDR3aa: ASRGVNEQF
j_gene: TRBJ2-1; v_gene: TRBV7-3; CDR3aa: ASSSAGPSYNEQF
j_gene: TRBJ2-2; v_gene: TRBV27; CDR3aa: ASRQGRNTGELF
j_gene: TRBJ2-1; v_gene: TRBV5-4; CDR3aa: ASSFGAINEQF
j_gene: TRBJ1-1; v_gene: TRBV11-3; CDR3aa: ASSLNRDRGNTEAF
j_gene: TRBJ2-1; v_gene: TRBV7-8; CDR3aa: ATRPRRTSGFYNEQF
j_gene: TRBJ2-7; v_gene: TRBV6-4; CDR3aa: ASRQKNNSGAPSYEQY
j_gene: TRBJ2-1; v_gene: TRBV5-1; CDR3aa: ASSQLAGGTSSYNEQF
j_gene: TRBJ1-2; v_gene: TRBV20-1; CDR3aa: SARGGGGYT
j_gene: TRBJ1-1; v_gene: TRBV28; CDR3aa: ASSLSSIPEAF